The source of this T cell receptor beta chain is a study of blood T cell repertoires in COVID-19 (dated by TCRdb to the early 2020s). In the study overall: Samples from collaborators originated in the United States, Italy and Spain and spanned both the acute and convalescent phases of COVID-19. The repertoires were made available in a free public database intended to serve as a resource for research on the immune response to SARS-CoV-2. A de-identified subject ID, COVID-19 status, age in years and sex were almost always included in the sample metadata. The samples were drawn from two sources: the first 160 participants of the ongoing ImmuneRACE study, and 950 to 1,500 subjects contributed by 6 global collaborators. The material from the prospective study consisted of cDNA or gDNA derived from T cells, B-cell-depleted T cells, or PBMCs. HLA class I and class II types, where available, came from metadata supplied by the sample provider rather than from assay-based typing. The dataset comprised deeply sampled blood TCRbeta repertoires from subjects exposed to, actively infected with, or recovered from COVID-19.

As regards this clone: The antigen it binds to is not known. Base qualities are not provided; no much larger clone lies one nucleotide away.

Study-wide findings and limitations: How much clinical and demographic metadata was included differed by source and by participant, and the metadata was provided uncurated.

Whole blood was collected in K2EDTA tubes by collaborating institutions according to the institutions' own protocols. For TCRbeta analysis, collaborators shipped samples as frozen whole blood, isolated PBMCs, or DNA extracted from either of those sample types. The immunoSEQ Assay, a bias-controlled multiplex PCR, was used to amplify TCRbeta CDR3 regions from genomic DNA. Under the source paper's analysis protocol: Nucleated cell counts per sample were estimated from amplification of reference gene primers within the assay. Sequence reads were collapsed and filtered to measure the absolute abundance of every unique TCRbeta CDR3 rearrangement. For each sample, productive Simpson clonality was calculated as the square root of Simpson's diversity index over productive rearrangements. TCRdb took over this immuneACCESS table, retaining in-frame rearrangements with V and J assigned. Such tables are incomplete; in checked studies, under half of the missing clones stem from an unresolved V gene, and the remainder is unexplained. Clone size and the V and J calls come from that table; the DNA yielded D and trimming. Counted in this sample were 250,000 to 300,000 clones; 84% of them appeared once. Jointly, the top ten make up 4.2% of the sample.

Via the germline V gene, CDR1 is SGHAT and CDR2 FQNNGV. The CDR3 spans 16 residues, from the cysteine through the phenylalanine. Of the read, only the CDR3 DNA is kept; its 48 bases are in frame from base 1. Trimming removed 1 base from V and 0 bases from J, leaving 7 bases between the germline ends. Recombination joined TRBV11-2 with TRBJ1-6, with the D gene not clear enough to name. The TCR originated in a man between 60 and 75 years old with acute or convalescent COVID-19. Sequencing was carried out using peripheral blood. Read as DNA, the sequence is TGTGCCAGCAGCTTAGTCCTGAGCTCCTATAATTCACCCCTCCACTTT. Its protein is CASSLVLSSYNSPLHF.